These T cell receptor beta chains were read from a single sample in a study of T cell changes during pregnancy in multiple sclerosis. The assay was immunoSEQ multiplex PCR, and TCRdb's table has in-frame clones only and misses some. The table includes tens of thousands of clones, just over 90% detected once. The material sequenced was peripheral blood, taken after pregnancy. The receptors come from a female donor with multiple sclerosis, enrolled in a pregnancy study. Both conserved end residues are trimmed from each CDR3.

>11|TRBJ2-7|TRBV7-7
ASSLGVAYEQY
>11|TRBJ2-7|TRBV10-2
ASSSPTGDEQY
>12|TRBJ2-1|TRBV10-3
AISVAGVGNEQF
>13|TRBJ2-7|TRBV5-6
ASSSTGTSSMGQY
>14|TRBJ2-3|TRBV5-1
ASSRRQGNKLGTQY
>13|TRBJ1-3|TRBV5-1
ASSLDYGSGNTIY
>12|TRBJ1-1|TRBV14
ASSRSGMNTEAF
>12|TRBJ2-1|TRBV10-3
AISGSRSYNEQF
>13|TRBJ2-1|TRBV27
ASSSRGITTNEQF
>11|TRBJ2-1|TRBV6-4
ASSRTSENEQF
>10|TRBJ1-1|TRBV18
ASSEGNVGAF
>14|TRBJ2-5|TRBV7-9
ASSFGGSGVAETQY
>14|TRBJ1-4|TRBV6-6
ASSYYQFQLSEKLF
>13|TRBJ2-1|TRBV11-1
ASSPTGGGYNEQF
>11|TRBJ1-1|TRBV5-5
ASSILQDTEAF
>14|TRBJ2-7|TRBV7-7
ASSGSGRTSFYEQY
>15|TRBJ2-1|TRBV4-3
ASSQEWGTGAVIEQF
>17|TRBJ2-5|TRBV7-9
ASSPTGGWNAQAKETQY
>10|TRBJ2-5|TRBV7-9
ASSSASETQY
>14|TRBJ1-1|TRBV7-2
ASSPFRGDTNTEAF
>12|TRBJ2-1|TRBV6-6
ASSPTSGRYEQF
>14|TRBJ2-5|TRBV7-2
ASSLALGSLQETQY
>13|TRBJ2-1|TRBV29-1
SVETSGFSYNEQF
>16|TRBJ2-2|TRBV13
ASSSQPGLAGGAGELF
>14|TRBJ2-3|TRBV5-8
ASSSGTSGSTDTQY
>14|TRBJ1-2|TRBV28
ASSPNSVGGIYGYT
>11|TRBJ2-7|TRBV5-1
ASSLNKEYEQY
>10|TRBJ1-1|TRBV12-5
ASGLGRVLAF
>11|TRBJ1-1|TRBV4-1
ASSPGRRAEAF